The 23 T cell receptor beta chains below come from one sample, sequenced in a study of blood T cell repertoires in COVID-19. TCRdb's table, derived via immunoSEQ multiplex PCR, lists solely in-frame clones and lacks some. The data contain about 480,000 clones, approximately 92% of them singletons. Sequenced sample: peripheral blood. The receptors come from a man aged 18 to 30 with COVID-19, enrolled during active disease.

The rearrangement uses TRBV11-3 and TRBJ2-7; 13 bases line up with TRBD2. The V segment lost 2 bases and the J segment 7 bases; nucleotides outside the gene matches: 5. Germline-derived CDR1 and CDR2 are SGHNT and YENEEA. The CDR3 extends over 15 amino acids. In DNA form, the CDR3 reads TGTGCCAGCAGCTTAAGGACTAGCGGGGGCTGGGAGCAGTACTTC. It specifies CASSLRTSGGWEQYF.

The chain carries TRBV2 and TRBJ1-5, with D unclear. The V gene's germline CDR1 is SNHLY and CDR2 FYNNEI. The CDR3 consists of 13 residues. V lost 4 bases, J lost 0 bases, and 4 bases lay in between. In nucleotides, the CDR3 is TGTGCCAGCAGTGTAGATAGCAATCAGCCCCAGCATTTT. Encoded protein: CASSVDSNQPQHF.

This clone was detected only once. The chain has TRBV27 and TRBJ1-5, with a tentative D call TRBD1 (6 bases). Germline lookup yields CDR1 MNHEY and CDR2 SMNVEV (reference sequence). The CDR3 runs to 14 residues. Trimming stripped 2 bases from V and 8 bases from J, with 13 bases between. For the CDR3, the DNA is TGTGCCAGCAGTTTAGAAGGGGGATTGGAGCCCCAGCATTTT. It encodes CASSLEGGLEPQHF.

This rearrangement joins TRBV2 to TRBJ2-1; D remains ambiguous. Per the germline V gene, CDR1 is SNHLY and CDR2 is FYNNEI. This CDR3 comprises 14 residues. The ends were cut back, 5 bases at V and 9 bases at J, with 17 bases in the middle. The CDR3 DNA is TGTGCCAGCAGTCCCCCCGACCAGAAGCGTGAGCAGTTCTTC. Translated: CASSPPDQKREQFF. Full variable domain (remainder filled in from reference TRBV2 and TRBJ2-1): EPEVTQTPSHQVTQMGQEVILRCVPISNHLYFYWYRQILGQKVEFLVSFYNNEISEKSEIFDDQFSVERPDGSNFTLKIRSTKLEDSAMYFCASSPPDQKREQFFGPGTRLTVL.

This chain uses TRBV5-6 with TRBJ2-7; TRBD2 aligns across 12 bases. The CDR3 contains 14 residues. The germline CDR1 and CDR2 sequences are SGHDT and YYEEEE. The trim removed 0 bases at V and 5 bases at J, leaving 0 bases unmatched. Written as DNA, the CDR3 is TGTGCCAGCAGCTTGGGACTAGCGGGAGACGAGCAGTACTTC. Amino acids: CASSLGLAGDEQYF.

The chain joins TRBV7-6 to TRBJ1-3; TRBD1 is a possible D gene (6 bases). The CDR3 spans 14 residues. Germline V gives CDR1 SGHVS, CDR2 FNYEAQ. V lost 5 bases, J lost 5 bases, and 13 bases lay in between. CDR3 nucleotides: TGTGCCAGCAGCCCATGGGACAACCGAAACACCATATATTTT. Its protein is CASSPWDNRNTIYF.

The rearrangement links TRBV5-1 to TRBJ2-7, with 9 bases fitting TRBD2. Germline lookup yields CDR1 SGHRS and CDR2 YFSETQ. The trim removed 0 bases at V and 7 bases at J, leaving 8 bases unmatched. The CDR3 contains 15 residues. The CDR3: CASSLGDSGRPEQYF. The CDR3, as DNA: TGCGCCAGCAGCTTGGGGGATAGCGGGAGACCGGAGCAGTACTTC.

CDR3 residues: CASSFNGGAGNIQYF. Written as DNA, the CDR3 is TGTGCCAGCAGCTTCAACGGGGGGGCCGGAAACATTCAGTACTTC. The chain links TRBV5-6 to TRBJ2-4; 8 nucleotides match TRBD2. The length of the CDR3 is 15 residues. Germline CDR1 and CDR2: SGHDT and YYEEEE. V dropped 2 bases and J dropped 6; count of bases not matched to a gene: 7. Based on the CDR3 plus reference TRBV5-6 and TRBJ2-4, the full variable domain is DAGVTQSPTHLIKTRGQQVTLRCSPKSGHDTVSWYQQALGQGPQFIFQYYEEEERQRGNFPDRFSGHQFPNYSSELNVNALLLGDSALYLCASSFNGGAGNIQYFGAGTRLSVL.

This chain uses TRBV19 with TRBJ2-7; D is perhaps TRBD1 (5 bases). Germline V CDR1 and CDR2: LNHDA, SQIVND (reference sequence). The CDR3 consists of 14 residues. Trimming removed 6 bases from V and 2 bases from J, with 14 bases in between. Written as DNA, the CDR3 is TGTGCCAGTAGCAACCCAGGGTCACCCTACGAGCAGTACTTC. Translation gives CASSNPGSPYEQYF.

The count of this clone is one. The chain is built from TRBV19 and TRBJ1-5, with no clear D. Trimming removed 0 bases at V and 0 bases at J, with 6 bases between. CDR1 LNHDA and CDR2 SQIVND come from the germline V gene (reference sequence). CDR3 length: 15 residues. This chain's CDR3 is CASSIEQPSNQPQHF. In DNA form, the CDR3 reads TGTGCCAGTAGTATAGAACAGCCTAGCAATCAGCCCCAGCATTTT.

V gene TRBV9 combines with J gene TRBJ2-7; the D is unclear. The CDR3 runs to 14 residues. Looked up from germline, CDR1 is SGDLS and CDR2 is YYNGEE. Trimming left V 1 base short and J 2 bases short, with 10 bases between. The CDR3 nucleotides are TGTGCCAGCAGCGTAAGTAGTTCCACCTACGAGCAGTACTTC. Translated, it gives CASSVSSSTYEQYF.

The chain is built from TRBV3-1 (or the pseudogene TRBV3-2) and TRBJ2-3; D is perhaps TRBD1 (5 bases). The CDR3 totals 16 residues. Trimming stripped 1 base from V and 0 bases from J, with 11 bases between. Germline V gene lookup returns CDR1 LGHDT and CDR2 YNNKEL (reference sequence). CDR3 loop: CASSQGLQGSTDTQYF. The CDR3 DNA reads TGTGCCAGCAGCCAAGGTCTCCAGGGAAGCACAGATACGCAGTATTTT.

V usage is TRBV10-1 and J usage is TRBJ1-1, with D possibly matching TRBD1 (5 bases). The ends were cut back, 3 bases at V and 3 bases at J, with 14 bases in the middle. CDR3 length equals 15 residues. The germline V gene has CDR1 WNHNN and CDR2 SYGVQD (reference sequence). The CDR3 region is CASSDRAAGDTEAFF. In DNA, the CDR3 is TGCGCCAGCAGTGACCGGGCCGCGGGGGACACTGAAGCTTTCTTT.

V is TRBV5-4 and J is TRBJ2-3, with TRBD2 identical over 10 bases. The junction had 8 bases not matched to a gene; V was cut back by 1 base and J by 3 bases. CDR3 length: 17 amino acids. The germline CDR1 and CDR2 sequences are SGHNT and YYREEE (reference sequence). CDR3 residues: CASSLWVAGGLTDTQYF. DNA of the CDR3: TGTGCCAGCAGCTTGTGGGTAGCGGGGGGCCTAACAGATACGCAGTATTTT.

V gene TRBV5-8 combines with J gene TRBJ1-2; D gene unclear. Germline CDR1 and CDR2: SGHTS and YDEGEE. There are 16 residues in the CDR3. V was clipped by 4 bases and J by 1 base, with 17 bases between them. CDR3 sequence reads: CASSLDVRVNNYGYTF. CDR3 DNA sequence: TGTGCCAGCAGCCTAGATGTACGGGTCAATAACTATGGCTACACCTTC. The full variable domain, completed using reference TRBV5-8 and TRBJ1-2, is EAGVTQSPTHLIKTRGQQATLRCSPISGHTSVYWYQQALGLGLQFLLWYDEGEERNRGNFPPRFSGRQFPNYSSELNVNALELEDSALYLCASSLDVRVNNYGYTFGSGTRLTVV.

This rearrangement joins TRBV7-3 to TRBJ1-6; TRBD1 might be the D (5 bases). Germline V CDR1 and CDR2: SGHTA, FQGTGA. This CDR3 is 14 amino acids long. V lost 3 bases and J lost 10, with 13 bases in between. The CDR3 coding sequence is TGTGCCAGCAGCTTTCCCAGGGAGGAATCACCCCTCCACTTT. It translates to CASSFPREESPLHF.

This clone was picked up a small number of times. The DNA of the CDR3 is TGCGCCAGCAGCTACGACAGCGGAAACACCATATATTTT. Its translation: CASSYDSGNTIYF. V gene TRBV5-1 combines with J gene TRBJ1-3, with a possible D match to TRBD1 (5 bases). CDR1 SGHRS and CDR2 YFSETQ come from the germline V gene. The CDR3 runs 13 residues. V lost 3 bases, J lost 4 bases, and 8 bases lay in between.

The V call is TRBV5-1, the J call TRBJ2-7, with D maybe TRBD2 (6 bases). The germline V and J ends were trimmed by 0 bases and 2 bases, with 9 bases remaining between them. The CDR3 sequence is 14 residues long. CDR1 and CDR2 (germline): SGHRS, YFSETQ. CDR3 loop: CASSLDPGAYEQYF. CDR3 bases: TGCGCCAGCAGCTTGGATCCGGGAGCCTACGAGCAGTACTTC.

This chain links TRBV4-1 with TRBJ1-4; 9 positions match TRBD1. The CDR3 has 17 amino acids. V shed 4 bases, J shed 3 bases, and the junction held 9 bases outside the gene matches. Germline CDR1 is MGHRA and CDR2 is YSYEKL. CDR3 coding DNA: TGCGCCAGCAGCCCCCGGGACAGGGATCTCTCTAATGAAAAACTGTTTTTT. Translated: CASSPRDRDLSNEKLFF.

As DNA, the CDR3 is TGTGCCAGCAGCCAAGGACTAGCGGGGGGGCATGTTACGCAGTATTTT. Translating gives CASSQGLAGGHVTQYF. The chain recombines TRBV14 with TRBJ2-3; 14 nucleotides agree with TRBD2. The V segment lost 1 base and the J segment 8 bases; nucleotides outside the gene matches: 5. Per the germline V gene, CDR1 is SGHDN and CDR2 is FVKESK. This CDR3 spans 16 amino acids.

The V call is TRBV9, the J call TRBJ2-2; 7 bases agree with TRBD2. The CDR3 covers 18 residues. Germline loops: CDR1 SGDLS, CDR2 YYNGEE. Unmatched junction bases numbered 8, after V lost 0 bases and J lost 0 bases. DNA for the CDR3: TGTGCCAGCAGCGTAGTACCTAGCGGATATGCGAACACCGGGGAGCTGTTTTTT. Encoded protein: CASSVVPSGYANTGELFF. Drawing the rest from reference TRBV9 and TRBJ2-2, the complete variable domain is DSGVTQTPKHLITATGQRVTLRCSPRSGDLSVYWYQQSLDQGLQFLIQYYNGEERAKGNILERFSAQQFPDLHSELNLSSLELGDSALYFCASSVVPSGYANTGELFFGEGSRLTVL.

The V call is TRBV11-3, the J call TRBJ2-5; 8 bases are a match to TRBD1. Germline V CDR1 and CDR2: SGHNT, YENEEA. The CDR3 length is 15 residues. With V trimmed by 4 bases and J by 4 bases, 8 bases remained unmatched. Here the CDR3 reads CASSSPSDRGETQYF. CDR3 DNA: TGTGCCAGCAGCTCGCCCTCCGACAGGGGAGAGACCCAGTACTTC.

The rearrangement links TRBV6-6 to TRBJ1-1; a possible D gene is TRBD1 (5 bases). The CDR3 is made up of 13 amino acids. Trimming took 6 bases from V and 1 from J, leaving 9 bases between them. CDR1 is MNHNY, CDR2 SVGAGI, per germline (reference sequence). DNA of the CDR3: TGTGCCAGCAGGACGACAGCGAACACTGAAGCTTTCTTT. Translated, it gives CASRTTANTEAFF.